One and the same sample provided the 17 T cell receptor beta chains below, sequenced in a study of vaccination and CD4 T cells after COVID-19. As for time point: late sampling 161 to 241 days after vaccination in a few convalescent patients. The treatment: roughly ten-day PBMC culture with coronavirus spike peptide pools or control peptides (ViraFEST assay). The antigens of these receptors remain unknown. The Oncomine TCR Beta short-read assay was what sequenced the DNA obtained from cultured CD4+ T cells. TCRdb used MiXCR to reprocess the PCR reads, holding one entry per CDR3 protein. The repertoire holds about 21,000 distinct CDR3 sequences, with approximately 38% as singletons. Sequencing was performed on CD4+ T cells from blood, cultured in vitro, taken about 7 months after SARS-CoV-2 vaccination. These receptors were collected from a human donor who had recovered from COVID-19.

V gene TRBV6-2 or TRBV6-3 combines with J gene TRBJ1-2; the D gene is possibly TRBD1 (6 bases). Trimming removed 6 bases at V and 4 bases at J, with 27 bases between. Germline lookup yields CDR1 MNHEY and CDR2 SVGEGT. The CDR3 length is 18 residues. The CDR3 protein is CASRSRTAPQTLTYGYTF. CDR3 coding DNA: TGTGCCAGCAGAAGCCGGACAGCTCCCCAGACCCTCACCTATGGCTACACCTTC.

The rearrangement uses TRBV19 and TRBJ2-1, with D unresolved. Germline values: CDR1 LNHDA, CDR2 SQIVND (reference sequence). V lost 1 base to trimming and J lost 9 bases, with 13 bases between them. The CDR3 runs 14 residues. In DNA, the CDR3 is TGTGCCAGTAGTATAGGACCCACATTGAGTGAGCAGTTCTTC. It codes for CASSIGPTLSEQFF. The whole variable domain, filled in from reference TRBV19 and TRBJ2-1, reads DGGITQSPKYLFRKEGQNVTLSCEQNLNHDAMYWYRQDPGQGLRLIYYSQIVNDFQKGDIAEGYSVSREKKESFPLTVTSAQKNPTAFYLCASSIGPTLSEQFFGPGTRLTVL.

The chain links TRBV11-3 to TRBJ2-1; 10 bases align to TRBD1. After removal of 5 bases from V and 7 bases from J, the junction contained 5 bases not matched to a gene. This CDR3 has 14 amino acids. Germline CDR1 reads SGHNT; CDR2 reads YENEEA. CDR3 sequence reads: CASSTGQGRNEQFF. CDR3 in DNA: TGTGCCAGCAGCACGGGACAGGGGCGGAATGAGCAGTTCTTC. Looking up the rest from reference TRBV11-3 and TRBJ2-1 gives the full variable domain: EAGVVQSPRYKIIEKKQPVAFWCNPISGHNTLYWYLQNLGQGPELLIRYENEEAVDDSQLPKDRFSAERLKGVDSTLKIQPAELGDSAVYLCASSTGQGRNEQFFGPGTRLTVL.

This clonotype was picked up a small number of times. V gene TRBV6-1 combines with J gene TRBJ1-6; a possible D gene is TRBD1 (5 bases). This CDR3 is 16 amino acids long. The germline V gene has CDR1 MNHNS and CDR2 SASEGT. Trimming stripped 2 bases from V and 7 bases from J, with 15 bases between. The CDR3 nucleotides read TGTGCCAGCAGTGAATGGGCGCAGGGAGTGAATTCACCCCTCCACTTT. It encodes CASSEWAQGVNSPLHF.

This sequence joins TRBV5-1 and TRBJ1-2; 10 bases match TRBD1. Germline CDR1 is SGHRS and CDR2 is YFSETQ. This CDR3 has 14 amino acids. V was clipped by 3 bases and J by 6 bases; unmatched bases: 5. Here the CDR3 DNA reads TGCGCCAGCAGCTCAACCGGGACAGGGGATGGCTACACCTTC. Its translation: CASSSTGTGDGYTF.

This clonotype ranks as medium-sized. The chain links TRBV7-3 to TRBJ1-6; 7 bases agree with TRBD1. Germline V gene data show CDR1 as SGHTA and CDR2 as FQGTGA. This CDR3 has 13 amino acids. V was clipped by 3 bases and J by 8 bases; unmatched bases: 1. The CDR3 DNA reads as TGTGCCAGCAGCTTTACAGGGGATTCACCCCTCCACTTT. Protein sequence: CASSFTGDSPLHF.

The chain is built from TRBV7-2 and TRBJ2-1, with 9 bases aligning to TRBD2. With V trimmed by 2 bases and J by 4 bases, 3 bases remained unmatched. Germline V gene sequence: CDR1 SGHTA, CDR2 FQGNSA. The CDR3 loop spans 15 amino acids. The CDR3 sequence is CASSLRLAGYNEQFF. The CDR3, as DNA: TGTGCCAGCAGCTTACGGCTAGCGGGATACAATGAGCAGTTCTTC. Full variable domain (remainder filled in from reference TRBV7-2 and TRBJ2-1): GAGVSQSPSNKVTEKGKDVELRCDPISGHTALYWYRQSLGQGLEFLIYFQGNSAPDKSGLPSDRFSAERTGGSVSTLTIQRTQQEDSAVYLCASSLRLAGYNEQFFGPGTRLTVL.

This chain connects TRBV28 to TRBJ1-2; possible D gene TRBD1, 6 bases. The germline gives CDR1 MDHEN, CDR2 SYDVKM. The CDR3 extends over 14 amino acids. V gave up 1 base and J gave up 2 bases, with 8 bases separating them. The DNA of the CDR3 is TGTGCCAGCAGTTTATCTCAGGGGAACTATGGCTACACCTTC. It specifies CASSLSQGNYGYTF.

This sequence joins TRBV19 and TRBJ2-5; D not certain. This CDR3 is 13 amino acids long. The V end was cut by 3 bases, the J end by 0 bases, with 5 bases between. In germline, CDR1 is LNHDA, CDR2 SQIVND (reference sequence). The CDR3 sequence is CASSIQDQETQYF. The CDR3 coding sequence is TGTGCCAGTAGTATCCAGGACCAAGAGACCCAGTACTTC.

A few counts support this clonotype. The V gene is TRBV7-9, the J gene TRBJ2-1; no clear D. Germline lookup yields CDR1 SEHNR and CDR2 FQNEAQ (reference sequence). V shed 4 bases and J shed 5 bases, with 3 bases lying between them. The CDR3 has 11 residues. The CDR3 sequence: CASSYDNEQFF. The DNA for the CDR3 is TGTGCCAGCAGCTACGACAATGAGCAGTTCTTC. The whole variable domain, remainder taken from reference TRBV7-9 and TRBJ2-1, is DTGVSQNPRHKITKRGQNVTFRCDPISEHNRLYWYRQTLGQGPEFLTYFQNEAQLEKSRLLSDRFSAERPKGSFSTLEIQRTEQGDSAMYLCASSYDNEQFFGPGTRLTVL.

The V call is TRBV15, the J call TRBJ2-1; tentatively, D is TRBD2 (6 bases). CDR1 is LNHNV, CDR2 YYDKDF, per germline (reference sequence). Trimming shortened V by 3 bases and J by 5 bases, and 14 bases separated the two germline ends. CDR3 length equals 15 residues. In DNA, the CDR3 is TGTGCCACCAGCAGGGGGGGAGCATCCCACAATGAGCAGTTCTTC. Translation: CATSRGGASHNEQFF.

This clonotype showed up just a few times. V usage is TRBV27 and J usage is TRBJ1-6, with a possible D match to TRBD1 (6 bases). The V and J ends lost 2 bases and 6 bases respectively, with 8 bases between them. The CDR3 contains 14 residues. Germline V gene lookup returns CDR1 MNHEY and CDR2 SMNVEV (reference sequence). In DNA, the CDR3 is TGTGCCAGCAGTTTACGGACAGCTAATTCACCCCTCCACTTT. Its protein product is CASSLRTANSPLHF.

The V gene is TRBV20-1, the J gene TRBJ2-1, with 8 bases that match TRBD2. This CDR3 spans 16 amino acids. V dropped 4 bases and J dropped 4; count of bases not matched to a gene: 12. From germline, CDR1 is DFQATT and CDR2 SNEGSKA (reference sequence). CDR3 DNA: TGCAGTGCTACCGATCTGGCTAGCGGGTCGTACAATGAGCAGTTCTTC. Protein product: CSATDLASGSYNEQFF.

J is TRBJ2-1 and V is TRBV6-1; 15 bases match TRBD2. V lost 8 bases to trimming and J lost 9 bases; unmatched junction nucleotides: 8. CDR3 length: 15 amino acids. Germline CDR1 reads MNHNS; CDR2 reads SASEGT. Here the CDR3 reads CASQLQGLAGGEQFF. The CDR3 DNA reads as TGTGCCAGCCAACTGCAGGGACTAGCGGGAGGTGAGCAGTTCTTC.

Here the CDR3 DNA reads TGTGCCAGCAGCTTAGGATCTGGCAGGGGGGACACTGAAGCTTTCTTT. This codes for CASSLGSGRGDTEAFF. The rearrangement uses TRBV7-2 and TRBJ1-1; 7 positions match TRBD1. Looked up from germline, CDR1 is SGHTA and CDR2 is FQGNSA. Trimming cost V 1 base and J 3 bases; bases outside gene matches: 8. The CDR3 consists of 16 residues.

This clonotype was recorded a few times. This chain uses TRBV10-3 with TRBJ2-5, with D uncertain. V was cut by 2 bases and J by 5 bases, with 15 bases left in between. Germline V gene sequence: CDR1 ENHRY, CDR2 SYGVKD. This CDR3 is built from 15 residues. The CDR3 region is CAISEEARQWETQYF. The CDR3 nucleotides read TGTGCCATCAGTGAGGAAGCCCGTCAGTGGGAGACCCAGTACTTC.

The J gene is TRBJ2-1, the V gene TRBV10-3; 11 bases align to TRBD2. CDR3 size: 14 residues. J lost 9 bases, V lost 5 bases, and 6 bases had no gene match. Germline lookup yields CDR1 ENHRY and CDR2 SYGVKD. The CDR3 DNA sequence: TGTGCCATCAGTTCTAGCGGGAGGAGGAGTGAGCAGTTCTTC. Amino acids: CAISSSGRRSEQFF.